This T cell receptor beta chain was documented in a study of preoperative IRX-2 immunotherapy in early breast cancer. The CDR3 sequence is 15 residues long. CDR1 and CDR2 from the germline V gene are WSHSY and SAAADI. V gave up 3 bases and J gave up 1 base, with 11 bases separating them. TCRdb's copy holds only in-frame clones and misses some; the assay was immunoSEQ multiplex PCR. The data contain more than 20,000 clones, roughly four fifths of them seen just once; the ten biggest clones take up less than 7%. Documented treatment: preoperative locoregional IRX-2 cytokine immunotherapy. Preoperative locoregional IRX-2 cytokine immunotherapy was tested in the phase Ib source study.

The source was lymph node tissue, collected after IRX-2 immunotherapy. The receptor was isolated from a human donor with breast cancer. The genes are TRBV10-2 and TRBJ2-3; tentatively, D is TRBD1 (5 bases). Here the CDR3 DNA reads TGCGCCAGCAGTGATAGGGGCGCGGGCACAGATACGCAGTATTTT. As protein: CASSDRGAGTDTQYF.